This T cell receptor beta chain was observed in a study of T cell repertoires in cytomegalovirus infection. Study findings and constraints: There were HLA-C-restricted CMV-specific TCR beta clonotypes dominating the ex vivo response.

MiXCR, applied by TCRdb to the reads, yields one record per CDR3 protein. The data contain 560,000 or so distinct CDR3 sequences, 16% of them singletons. This clonotype was seen repeatedly, ten times or more. The antigen is unknown. Germline V gene lookup returns CDR1 SGHAT and CDR2 FQNNGV. This CDR3 comprises 17 residues. The V end lost 0 bases, the J end lost 0 bases, and 14 bases lay between the germline ends. Material: CD8+ T cells from PBMCs. J is TRBJ1-1 and V is TRBV11-2; the D is unclear. This receptor was taken from a human donor in good health (CMV status not recorded). Some clones in this sample may be carry-over from other donors' samples. The CDR3 loop is CASSLDQREAMNTEAFF. The CDR3 DNA follows: TGTGCCAGCAGCTTAGATCAAAGGGAAGCAATGAACACTGAAGCTTTCTTT.